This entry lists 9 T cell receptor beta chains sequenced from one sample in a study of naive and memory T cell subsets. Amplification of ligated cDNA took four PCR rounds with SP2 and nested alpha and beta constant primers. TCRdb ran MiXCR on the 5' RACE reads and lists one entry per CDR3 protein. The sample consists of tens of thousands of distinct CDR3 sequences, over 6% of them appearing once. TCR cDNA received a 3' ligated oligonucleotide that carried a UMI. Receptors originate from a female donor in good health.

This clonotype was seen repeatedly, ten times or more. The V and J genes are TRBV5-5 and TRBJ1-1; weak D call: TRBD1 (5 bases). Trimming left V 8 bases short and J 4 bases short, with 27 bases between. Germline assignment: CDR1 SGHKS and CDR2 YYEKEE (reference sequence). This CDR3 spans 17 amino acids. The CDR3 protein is CASTTIDRGAVGTEAFF. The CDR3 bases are TGTGCCAGTACGACGATTGACAGAGGTGCCGTGGGCACTGAAGCTTTCTTT.

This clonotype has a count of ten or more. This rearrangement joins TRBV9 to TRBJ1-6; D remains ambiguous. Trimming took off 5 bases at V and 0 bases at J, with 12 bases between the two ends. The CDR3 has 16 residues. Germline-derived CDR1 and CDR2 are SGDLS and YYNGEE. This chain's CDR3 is CASSPLLDSYNSPLHF. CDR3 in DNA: TGTGCCAGCAGTCCTCTTCTCGACTCCTATAATTCACCCCTCCACTTT.

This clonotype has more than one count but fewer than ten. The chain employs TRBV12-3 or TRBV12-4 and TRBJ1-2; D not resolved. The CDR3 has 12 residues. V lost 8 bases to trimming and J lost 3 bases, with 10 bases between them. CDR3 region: CASGGPYYGYTF. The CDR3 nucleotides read TGTGCCAGCGGTGGACCCTACTATGGCTACACCTTC.

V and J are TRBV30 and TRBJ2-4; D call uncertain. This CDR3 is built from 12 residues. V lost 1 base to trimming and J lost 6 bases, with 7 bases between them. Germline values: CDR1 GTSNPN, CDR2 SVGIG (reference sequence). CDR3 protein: CAWSDQRNIQYF. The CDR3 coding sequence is TGTGCCTGGAGTGATCAGCGAAACATTCAGTACTTC.

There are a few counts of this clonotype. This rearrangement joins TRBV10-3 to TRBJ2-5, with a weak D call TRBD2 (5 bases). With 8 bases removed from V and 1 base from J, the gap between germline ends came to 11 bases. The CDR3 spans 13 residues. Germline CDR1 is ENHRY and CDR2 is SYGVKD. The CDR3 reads CAIGGRTQETQYF. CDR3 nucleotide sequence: TGTGCCATCGGAGGACGAACCCAAGAGACCCAGTACTTC.

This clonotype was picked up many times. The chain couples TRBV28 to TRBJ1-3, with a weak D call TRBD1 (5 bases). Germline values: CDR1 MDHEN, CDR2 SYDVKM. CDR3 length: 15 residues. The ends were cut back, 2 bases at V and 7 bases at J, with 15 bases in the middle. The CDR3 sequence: CASSLAPGMGNTIYF. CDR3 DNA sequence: TGTGCCAGCAGTTTAGCCCCAGGGATGGGGAACACCATATATTTT.

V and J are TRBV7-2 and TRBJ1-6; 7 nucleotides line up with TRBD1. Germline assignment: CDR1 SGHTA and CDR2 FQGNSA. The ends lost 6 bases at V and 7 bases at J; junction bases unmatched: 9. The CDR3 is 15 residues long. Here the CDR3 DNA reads TGTGCCAGCAGGGAACGGACAGGTCTGAATTCACCCCTCCACTTT. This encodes CASRERTGLNSPLHF.

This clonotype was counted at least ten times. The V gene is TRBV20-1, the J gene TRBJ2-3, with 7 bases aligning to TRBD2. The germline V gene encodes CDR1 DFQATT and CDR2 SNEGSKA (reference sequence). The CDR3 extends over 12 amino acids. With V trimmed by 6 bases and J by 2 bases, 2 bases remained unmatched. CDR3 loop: CSAGLVTDTQYF. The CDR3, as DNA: TGCAGTGCCGGACTAGTCACAGATACGCAGTATTTT.

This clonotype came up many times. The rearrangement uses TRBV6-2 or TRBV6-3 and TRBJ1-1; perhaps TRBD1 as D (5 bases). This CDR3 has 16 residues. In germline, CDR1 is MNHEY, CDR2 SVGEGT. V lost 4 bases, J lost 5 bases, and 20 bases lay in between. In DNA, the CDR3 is TGTGCCAGCAGTTCCTACTACTCGGGACGTGCGACTGAAGCTTTCTTT. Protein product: CASSSYYSGRATEAFF.